One and the same sample provided the 2 T cell receptor beta chains below, sequenced in a study of OX40 agonist ivuxolimab in advanced cancers. Library generation was performed with the immunoSEQ multiplex PCR assay. Held by TCRdb, this immuneACCESS table contains in-frame sequences only and omits some clones. Under half of the omission traces to an unresolved V gene where checked; the cause of the rest is unknown. This sample comprises 60,000 to 80,000 clones, around 90% of them detected only once. The top ten clonotypes cover 0.44% of the sample. Material: CD4+ or CD8+ T cells sorted from blood, obtained in a trial of the OX40 agonist ivuxolimab. The receptor source for this set is an adult with an advanced solid tumor such as melanoma, head and neck, liver or kidney cancer.

The rearrangement uses TRBV15 and TRBJ2-1; TRBD2 matches 10 bases. The CDR3 covers 17 residues. Germline V gene lookup returns CDR1 LNHNV and CDR2 YYDKDF (reference sequence). Trimming cost V 0 bases and J 9 bases; bases outside gene matches: 11. The CDR3 nucleotides are TGTGCCACCAGCAGAGATTTCCCAGCGGGAGGGCCACGTGAGCAGTTCTTC. It translates to CATSRDFPAGGPREQFF.

The rearrangement joins TRBV19 to TRBJ1-1; D gene ambiguous. This CDR3 has 15 amino acids. The germline V gene has CDR1 LNHDA and CDR2 SQIVND (reference sequence). V lost 7 bases and J lost 2, with 17 bases in between. The CDR3 loop reads CASNLWEGKNTEAFF. CDR3 coding DNA: TGTGCCAGTAACCTCTGGGAGGGTAAAAACACTGAAGCTTTCTTT.